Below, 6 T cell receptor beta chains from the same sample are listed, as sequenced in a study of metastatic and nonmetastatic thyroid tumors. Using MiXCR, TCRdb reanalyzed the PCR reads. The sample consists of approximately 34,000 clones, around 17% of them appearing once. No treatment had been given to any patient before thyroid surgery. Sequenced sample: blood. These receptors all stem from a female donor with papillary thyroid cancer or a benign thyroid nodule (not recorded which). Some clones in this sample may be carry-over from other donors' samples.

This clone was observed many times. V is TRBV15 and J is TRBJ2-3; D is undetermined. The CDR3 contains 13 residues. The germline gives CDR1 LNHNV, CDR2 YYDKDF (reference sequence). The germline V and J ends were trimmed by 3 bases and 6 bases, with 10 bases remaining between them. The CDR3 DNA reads TGTGCCACCAGCAGGCCGAAGACCGATACGCAGTATTTT. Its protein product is CATSRPKTDTQYF. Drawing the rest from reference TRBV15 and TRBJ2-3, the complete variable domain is DAMVIQNPRYQVTQFGKPVTLSCSQTLNHNVMYWYQQKSSQAPKLLFHYYDKDFNNEADTPDNFQSRRPNTSFCFLDIRSPGLGDTAMYLCATSRPKTDTQYFGPGTRLTVL.

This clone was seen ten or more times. The CDR3 bases are TGTGCCAGCACCACCGGGACAGGATTGAACACTGAAGCTTTCTTT. This codes for CASTTGTGLNTEAFF. This sequence joins TRBV6-2 or TRBV6-3 and TRBJ1-1, with 8 positions matching TRBD1. From germline, CDR1 is MNHEY and CDR2 SVGEGT. This CDR3 has 15 residues. Germline trimming cut 7 bases from V and 0 bases from J; bases unmatched to any gene: 7.

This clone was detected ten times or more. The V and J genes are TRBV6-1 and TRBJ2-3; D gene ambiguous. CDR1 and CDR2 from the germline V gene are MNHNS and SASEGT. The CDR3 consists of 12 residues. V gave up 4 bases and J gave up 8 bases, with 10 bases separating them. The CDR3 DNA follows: TGTGCCAGCAGTGCCCTGTTGGGTACGCAGTATTTT. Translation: CASSALLGTQYF.

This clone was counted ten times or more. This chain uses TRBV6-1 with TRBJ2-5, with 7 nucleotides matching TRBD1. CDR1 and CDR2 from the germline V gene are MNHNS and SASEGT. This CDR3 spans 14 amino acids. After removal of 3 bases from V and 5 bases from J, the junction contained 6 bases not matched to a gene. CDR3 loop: CASSDGQDLETQYF. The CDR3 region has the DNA TGTGCCAGCAGTGATGGACAGGATCTGGAGACCCAGTACTTC.

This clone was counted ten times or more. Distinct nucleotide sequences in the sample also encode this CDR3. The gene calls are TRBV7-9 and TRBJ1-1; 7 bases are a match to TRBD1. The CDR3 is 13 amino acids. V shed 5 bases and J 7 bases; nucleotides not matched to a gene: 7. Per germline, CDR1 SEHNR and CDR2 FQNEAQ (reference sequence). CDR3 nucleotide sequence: TGTGCCAGCAGCCTAACAGGGGTAGGTGAAGCTTTCTTT. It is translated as CASSLTGVGEAFF.

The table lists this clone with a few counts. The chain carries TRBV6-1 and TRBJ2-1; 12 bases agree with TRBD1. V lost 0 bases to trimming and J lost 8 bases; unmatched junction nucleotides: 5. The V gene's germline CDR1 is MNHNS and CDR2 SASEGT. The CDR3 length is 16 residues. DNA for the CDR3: TGTGCCAGCAGTGAAGCGCCGGGACAGGGGGCAGATGAGCAGTTCTTC. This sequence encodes CASSEAPGQGADEQFF.